The next 8 T cell receptor beta chains were all read from a single sample in a study of cytomegalovirus exposure and HLA in healthy donors. The PCR ran on 60 Vbeta and 13 Jbeta primers. Generated by immunoSEQ multiplex PCR, the TCRdb table keeps only in-frame clones and is missing some. The profile shows under 95,000 clones, 60% to 85% of them singletons. The sequencing input was PBMCs. These receptor sequences come from a boy between 10 and 17 years old in good health and CMV-seronegative.

The V gene is TRBV7-8, the J gene TRBJ2-5; TRBD2 might be the D (5 bases). This CDR3 region has 13 residues. The germline gives CDR1 SGHVS, CDR2 FQNEAQ. V lost 3 bases to trimming and J lost 5 bases, with 10 bases between them. CDR3: CASSLGVMETQYF. The CDR3 DNA is TGTGCCAGCAGCTTGGGAGTGATGGAGACCCAGTACTTC.

By share, this clone ranks as medium-sized (0.01 to 0.1%). The CDR3, as DNA: TGTGCCAGCAGTTCTGCGGTGCAGCCCCAGCATTTT. Its translation is CASSSAVQPQHF. The chain couples TRBV28 to TRBJ1-5; D uncertain. From germline, CDR1 is MDHEN and CDR2 SYDVKM. Trimming cost V 4 bases and J 7 bases, with 8 bases left between them. CDR3 size: 12 residues. Variable domain in full (rest from reference TRBV28 and TRBJ1-5): DVKVTQSSRYLVKRTGEKVFLECVQDMDHENMFWYRQDPGLGLRLIYFSYDVKMKEKGDIPEGYSVSREKKERFSLILESASTNQTSMYLCASSSAVQPQHFGDGTRLSIL.

The V gene is TRBV30, the J gene TRBJ1-2; no clear D. The CDR3 spans 11 residues. V lost 7 bases and J lost 8, with 14 bases in between. Germline loops: CDR1 GTSNPN, CDR2 SVGIG (reference sequence). The DNA for the CDR3 is TGTGCCTCTTACGGTCGAAAGGGCTACACCTTC. Its protein is CASYGRKGYTF. Full variable domain (remainder filled in from reference TRBV30 and TRBJ1-2): SQTIHQWPATLVQPVGSPLSLECTVEGTSNPNLYWYRQAAGRGLQLLFYSVGIGQISSEVPQNLSASRPQDRQFILSSKKLLLSDSGFYLCASYGRKGYTFGSGTRLTVV.

CDR3 nucleotide sequence: TGTGCCTGGGGACAGGGTGGAAATGAGCAGTTCTTC. This sequence encodes CAWGQGGNEQFF. The chain carries TRBV30 and TRBJ2-1, with 8 bases that match TRBD1. Germline V gene sequence: CDR1 GTSNPN, CDR2 SVGIG (reference sequence). This CDR3 contains 12 residues. V was clipped by 5 bases and J by 7 bases; unmatched bases: 4.

The J gene is TRBJ1-5, the V gene TRBV28; D gene unclear. The CDR3 has 12 amino acids. Germline assignment: CDR1 MDHEN and CDR2 SYDVKM. V was clipped by 6 bases and J by 6 bases, with 9 bases between them. This CDR3 is CASRLRGQPQHF. The CDR3 coding sequence is TGTGCCAGCAGACTTCGGGGTCAGCCCCAGCATTTT.

This clone was recorded only once. The genes are TRBV19 and TRBJ2-1, with a tentative D call TRBD1 (5 bases). V dropped 10 bases and J dropped 8 bases, with 15 bases sitting between them. There are 12 residues in the CDR3. CDR1 is LNHDA, CDR2 SQIVND, per germline (reference sequence). CDR3 amino acids: CATGAETDEQFF. CDR3 nucleotide sequence: TGTGCCACTGGGGCCGAGACCGATGAGCAGTTCTTC.

This clone was recorded a few times. The chain carries TRBV4-3 and TRBJ1-5; no clear D gene. Germline V CDR1 and CDR2: LGHNA, YSLEER. The V end was cut by 0 bases, the J end by 6 bases, with 9 bases between. The CDR3 extends over 14 amino acids. This CDR3 reads CASSQEWETQPQHF. In DNA form, the CDR3 reads TGCGCCAGCAGCCAAGAGTGGGAGACTCAGCCCCAGCATTTT.

The table lists this clone with a count of one. The chain recombines TRBV11-1 with TRBJ2-3, with a possible D match to TRBD2 (5 bases). Germline CDR1 reads SGHAT; CDR2 reads FQDESV (reference sequence). V lost 5 bases and J 1 base, leaving 16 bases between the germline ends. There are 16 residues in the CDR3. The CDR3 is CASSATTTKGTDTQYF. CDR3 in DNA: TGTGCCAGCAGCGCGACTACCACCAAGGGCACAGATACGCAGTATTTT.